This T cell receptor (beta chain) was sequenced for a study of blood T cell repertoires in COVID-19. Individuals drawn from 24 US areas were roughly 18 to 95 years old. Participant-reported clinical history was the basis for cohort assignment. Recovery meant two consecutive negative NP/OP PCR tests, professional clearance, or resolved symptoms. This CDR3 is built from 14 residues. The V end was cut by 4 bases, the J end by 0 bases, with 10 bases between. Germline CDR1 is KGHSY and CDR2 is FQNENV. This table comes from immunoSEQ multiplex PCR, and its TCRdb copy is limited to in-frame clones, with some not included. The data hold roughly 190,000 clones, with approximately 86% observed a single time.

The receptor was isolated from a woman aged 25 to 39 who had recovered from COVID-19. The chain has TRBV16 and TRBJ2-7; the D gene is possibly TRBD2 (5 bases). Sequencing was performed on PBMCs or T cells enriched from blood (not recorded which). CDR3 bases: TGTGCCAGCAGCCCCCGGACTGGCTCCTACGAGCAGTACTTC. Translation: CASSPRTGSYEQYF.